This T cell receptor beta chain was obtained from a study of blood T cell repertoires in COVID-19. At the level of the study: Sites across the United States, Italy and Spain contributed samples from acute and convalescent COVID-19.

Enrollees, about 18 to 89 years old, lived in approximately 25 US areas. Cohort allocation depended upon clinical history that participants reported. The V and J ends lost 0 bases and 0 bases, in that order; junction bases with no gene match: 18. CDR3 length equals 21 residues. CDR1 SGDLS and CDR2 YYNGEE come from the germline V gene. In the original workflow: Reference gene primer amplification gave estimated nucleated cell counts. Produced via immunoSEQ multiplex PCR; TCRdb's table is partial and in-frame only. That table supplies the V and J calls and clone size; D and trimming were determined from the DNA. This sample has around 200,000 clones, with around 90% found just once.

The rearrangement links TRBV9 to TRBJ2-1; 7 nucleotides line up with TRBD2. Sequenced material: PBMCs or T cells enriched from blood (not recorded which). The receptor was derived from a man younger than 40 who had recovered from COVID-19. CDR3 nucleotide sequence: TGTGCCAGCAGCGTAGAGCTCCCGCCAAAAGCGGGGCGGAGCTCCTACAATGAGCAGTTCTTC. It yields the protein CASSVELPPKAGRSSYNEQFF.